The present T cell receptor beta chain was sequenced within a study of shared clonotypes between healthy human individuals. General study results and limits: It was only blood that was sampled, and tissue repertoires likely differ. A small donor pool kept down the genetic and exposure-history diversity that was represented.

Naive-designated CD8 cells lacked CD45RO, were positively enriched for CCR7, and omitted terminally differentiated effector memory CD45RA+ cells. Data came from immunoSEQ multiplex PCR; TCRdb stores just in-frame clones and leaves some out. The profile covers about 800,000 clones, with 96% appearing a single time and under 0.25% taken by the ten largest. The CDR3 consists of 14 residues. The germline V and J ends were trimmed by 1 base and 9 bases, with 19 bases remaining between them. Per the germline V gene, CDR1 is SQVTM and CDR2 is ANQGSEA. Concerning this clone itself: Its cognate antigen is unknown.

This TCR was sampled from a man younger than 45 in good health. The chain combines TRBV29-1 with TRBJ2-7, with a tentative D call TRBD2 (5 bases). The specimen sequenced was naive CD8+ T cells sorted from blood. The DNA for the CDR3 is TGCAGCGTTGAAGGGTCCGGGGTGGGGTTCGGGCAGTACTTC. Residues: CSVEGSGVGFGQYF.